This is a list of T cell receptor beta chains from one sample in a study of Graves' ophthalmopathy and Graves' hyperthyroidism. TCRdb processed the multiplex PCR reads anew with MiXCR; each CDR3 protein has one entry. The sample holds around 1.1 million distinct CDR3 sequences; approximately 35% are singletons and the top ten take around 10%. Sequenced input: peripheral blood or thyroid tissue (not recorded which). These receptors were obtained from an adult man with Graves' hyperthyroidism. CDR3s include the opening cysteine and the closing phenylalanine or tryptophan. D genes are given only for firm matches. Size tells how often a clone was seen (once, few, many) or the class of an expanded clone, and some rows leave it out.

CDR3aa,CDR3nt,j_gene,d_gene,len,v_gene,abundance
CASSRTLQSYEQYF,TGTGCCAGCAGCCGGACGCTACAATCCTACGAGCAGTACTTC,TRBJ2-7,.,14,TRBV5-5,many
CASSPTDYQPQHF,TGTGCCAGCAGTCCGACAGATTATCAGCCCCAGCATTTT,TRBJ1-5,.,13,TRBV6-5,few
CARDRGGLNYGYTF,TGTGCTAGAGATCGAGGGGGGTTGAACTATGGCTACACCTTC,TRBJ1-2,.,14,TRBV2,once
CAWSTGWNEQYF,TGTGCCTGGAGTACGGGTTGGAACGAGCAGTACTTC,TRBJ2-7,.,12,TRBV30,.
CASRDRGGGQPQHF,TGTGCCAGCCGCGACAGGGGAGGAGGACAGCCCCAGCATTTT,TRBJ1-5,TRBD1,14,TRBV19,.
CASSQRRDRGAEQYF,TGTGCCAGCAGCCAACGCCGGGACAGGGGAGCCGAGCAGTACTTC,TRBJ2-7,TRBD1,15,TRBV14,.
CASSEPTGQAVNTEAFF,TGTGCCAGCAGCGAGCCGACAGGGCAGGCGGTGAACACTGAAGCTTTCTTT,TRBJ1-1,TRBD1,17,TRBV9,many
CASSATGTGMNYGYTF,TGTGCCAGCAGCGCCACCGGGACAGGGATGAACTATGGCTACACCTTC,TRBJ1-2,TRBD1,16,TRBV7-8,.
CASSAFPRAPNTEAFF,TGTGCCAGCAGTGCCTTCCCAAGGGCCCCGAACACTGAAGCTTTCTTT,TRBJ1-1,.,16,TRBV6-4,.
CASSLASGMTFYEQYF,TGTGCCAGCAGCTTGGCTAGCGGGATGACTTTCTACGAGCAGTACTTC,TRBJ2-7,TRBD2,16,TRBV7-2,.
CATSPRQRPNYGYTF,TGTGCCACCAGCCCACGACAGCGCCCGAACTATGGCTACACCTTC,TRBJ1-2,.,15,TRBV15,.
CASSPSWTSGAYEQYF,TGTGCCAGCAGCCCAAGTTGGACTAGCGGAGCCTACGAGCAGTACTTC,TRBJ2-7,TRBD2,16,TRBV5-6,.
CSASPPTGNTGELFF,TGCAGTGCTAGCCCCCCGACAGGGAACACCGGGGAGCTGTTTTTT,TRBJ2-2,.,15,TRBV20-1,few
CASSQLVPEHNSPLHF,TGTGCCAGCAGCCAACTAGTCCCCGAGCATAATTCACCCCTCCACTTT,TRBJ1-6,.,16,TRBV14,.
CASSQVGREEKLFF,TGTGCCAGCAGCCAAGTGGGACGGGAAGAAAAACTGTTTTTT,TRBJ1-4,.,14,TRBV14,few
CASSLQPAAGGTEAFF,TGTGCCAGCAGCTTACAACCGGCAGCCGGGGGCACTGAAGCTTTCTTT,TRBJ1-1,.,16,TRBV11-2,.
CVSSPVAYEQYF,TGTGTCAGCAGCCCTGTGGCCTACGAGCAGTACTTC,TRBJ2-7,.,12,TRBV12-3/TRBV12-4,.
CSVEMDRDHEQYF,TGCAGCGTTGAGATGGACAGGGACCACGAGCAGTACTTC,TRBJ2-7,TRBD1,13,TRBV29-1,few
CASSFAGRGMVKQYF,TGTGCCAGCAGTTTCGCCGGCAGGGGGATGGTGAAGCAGTACTTC,TRBJ2-7,TRBD1,15,TRBV28,.
CAISEYTEAFF,TGTGCCATCAGTGAGTACACTGAAGCTTTCTTT,TRBJ1-1,.,11,TRBV10-3,many
CASSVLGWQTNEKLFF,TGTGCCAGCAGCGTCTTGGGGTGGCAGACTAATGAAAAACTGTTTTTT,TRBJ1-4,.,16,TRBV7-8,.
CASSALAGAHEQYF,TGTGCCAGCAGCGCACTAGCGGGAGCACACGAGCAGTACTTC,TRBJ2-7,TRBD2,14,TRBV10-3,few
CASSSTGGSPLHF,TGTGCCAGCAGCTCGACGGGCGGTTCACCCCTCCACTTT,TRBJ1-6,.,13,TRBV5-1,many
CASSTTRGKHEQYF,TGTGCCAGCTCTACGACTCGGGGGAAGCACGAGCAGTACTTC,TRBJ2-7,.,14,TRBV12-3/TRBV12-4,few
CAISAFRTSGNYEQYF,TGTGCCATCAGTGCCTTTCGGACTAGCGGGAACTACGAGCAGTACTTC,TRBJ2-7,TRBD2,16,TRBV10-3,.
CASRPGWVNTEAFF,TGTGCCAGCAGGCCCGGATGGGTTAACACTGAAGCTTTCTTT,TRBJ1-1,.,14,TRBV27,.